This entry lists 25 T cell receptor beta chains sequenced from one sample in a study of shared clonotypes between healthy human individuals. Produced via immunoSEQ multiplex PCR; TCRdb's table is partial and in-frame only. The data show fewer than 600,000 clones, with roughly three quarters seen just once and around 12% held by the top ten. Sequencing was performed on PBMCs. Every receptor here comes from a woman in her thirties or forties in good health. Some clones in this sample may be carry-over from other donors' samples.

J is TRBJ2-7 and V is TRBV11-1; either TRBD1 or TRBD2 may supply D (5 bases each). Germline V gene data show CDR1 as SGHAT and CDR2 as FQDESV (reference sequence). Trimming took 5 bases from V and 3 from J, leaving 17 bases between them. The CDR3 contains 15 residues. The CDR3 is CASSVSVGVGYEQYF. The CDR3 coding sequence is TGTGCCAGCAGCGTCTCGGTGGGGGTCGGCTACGAGCAGTACTTC.

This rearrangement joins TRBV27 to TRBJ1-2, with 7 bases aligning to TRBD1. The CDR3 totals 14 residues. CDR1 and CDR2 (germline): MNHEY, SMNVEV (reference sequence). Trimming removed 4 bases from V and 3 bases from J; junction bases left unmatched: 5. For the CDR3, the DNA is TGTGCCAGCAGTTCGGCGGACAGGTACTATGGCTACACCTTC. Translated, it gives CASSSADRYYGYTF.

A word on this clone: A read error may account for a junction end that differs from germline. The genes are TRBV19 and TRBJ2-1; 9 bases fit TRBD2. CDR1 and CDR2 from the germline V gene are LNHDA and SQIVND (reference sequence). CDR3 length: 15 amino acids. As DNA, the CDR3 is TGTGCCAGTAGTATACGCGGGAGGGCCTATAATGAGCAGTTCTTC. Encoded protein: CASSIRGRAYNEQFF.

The CDR3 loop reads CAWGRGLTQETQYF. The CDR3 coding sequence is TGTGCCTGGGGCCGCGGACTAACACAAGAGACCCAGTACTTC. The chain combines TRBV30 with TRBJ2-5, with D perhaps TRBD2 (6 bases). The V and J ends lost 5 bases and 2 bases respectively, with 15 bases between them. The CDR3 totals 14 residues. Germline V gives CDR1 GTSNPN, CDR2 SVGIG (reference sequence).

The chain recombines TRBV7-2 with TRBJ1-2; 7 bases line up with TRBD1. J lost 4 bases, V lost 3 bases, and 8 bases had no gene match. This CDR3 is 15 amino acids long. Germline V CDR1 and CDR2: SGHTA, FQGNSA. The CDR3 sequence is CASSLGQLLSYGYTF. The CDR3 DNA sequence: TGTGCCAGCAGCTTGGGACAGCTTCTTTCCTATGGCTACACCTTC.

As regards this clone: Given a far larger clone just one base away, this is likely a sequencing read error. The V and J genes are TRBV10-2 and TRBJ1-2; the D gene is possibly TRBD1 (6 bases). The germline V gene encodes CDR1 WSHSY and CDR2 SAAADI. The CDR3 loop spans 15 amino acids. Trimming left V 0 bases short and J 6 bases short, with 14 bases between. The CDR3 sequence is CASSESRGANHGYTF. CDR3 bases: TGCGCCAGCAGTGAGTCTCGGGGGGCAAACCATGGCTACACCTTC.

The CDR3 region is CAISEPTGDPNTEAFF. The CDR3 bases are TGTGCCATCAGTGAGCCCACAGGAGACCCGAACACTGAAGCTTTCTTT. The gene calls are TRBV10-3 and TRBJ1-1; weak D call: TRBD1 (5 bases). V gave up 2 bases and J gave up 1 base, with 14 bases separating them. Germline V lookup: CDR1 ENHRY, CDR2 SYGVKD. The length of the CDR3 is 16 residues.

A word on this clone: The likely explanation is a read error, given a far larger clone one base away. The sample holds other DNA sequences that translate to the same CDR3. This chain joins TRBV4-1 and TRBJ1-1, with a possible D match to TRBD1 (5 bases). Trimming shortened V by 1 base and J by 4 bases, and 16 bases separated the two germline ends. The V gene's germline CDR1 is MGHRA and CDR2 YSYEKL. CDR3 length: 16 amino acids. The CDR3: CASSQGGLTGVTEAFF. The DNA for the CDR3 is TGCGCCAGCAGCCAAGGAGGGTTAACAGGAGTCACTGAAGCTTTCTTT.

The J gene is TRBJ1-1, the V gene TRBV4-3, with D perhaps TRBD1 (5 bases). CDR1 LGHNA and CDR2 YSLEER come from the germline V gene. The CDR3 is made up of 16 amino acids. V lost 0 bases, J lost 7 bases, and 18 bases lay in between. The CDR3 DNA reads TGCGCCAGCAGCCAAGAATCGGGGCCACTTCGGGGTGAAGCTTTCTTT. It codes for CASSQESGPLRGEAFF.

DNA for the CDR3: TGTGCCAGCAGCTTATTTGGGCGGGTCACCGGGGAGCTGTTTTTT. It specifies CASSLFGRVTGELFF. This chain joins TRBV7-3 and TRBJ2-2; D perhaps matches TRBD2 (5 bases). Trimming pared 2 bases from V and 4 bases from J, leaving 11 bases between. The CDR3 has 15 amino acids. CDR1 is SGHTA, CDR2 FQGTGA, per germline.

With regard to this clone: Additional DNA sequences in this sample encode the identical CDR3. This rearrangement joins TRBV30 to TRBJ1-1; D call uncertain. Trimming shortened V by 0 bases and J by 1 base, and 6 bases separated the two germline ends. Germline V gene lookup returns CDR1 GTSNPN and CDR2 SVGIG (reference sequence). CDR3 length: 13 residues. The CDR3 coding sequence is TGTGCCTGGAGTGTAAGAGGGAACACTGAAGCTTTCTTT. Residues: CAWSVRGNTEAFF.

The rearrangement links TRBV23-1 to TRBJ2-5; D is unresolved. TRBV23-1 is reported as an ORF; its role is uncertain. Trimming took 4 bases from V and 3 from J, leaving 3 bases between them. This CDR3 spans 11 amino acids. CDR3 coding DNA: TGCGCCAGCAGTCCAGAAGAGACCCAGTACTTC. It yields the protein CASSPEETQYF.

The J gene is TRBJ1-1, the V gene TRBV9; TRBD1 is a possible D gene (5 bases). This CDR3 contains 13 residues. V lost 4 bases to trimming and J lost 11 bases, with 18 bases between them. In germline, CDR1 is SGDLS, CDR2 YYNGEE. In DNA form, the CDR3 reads TGTGCCAGCAGCCCCATGGGGGACCTGGGTGCTTTCTTT. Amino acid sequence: CASSPMGDLGAFF.

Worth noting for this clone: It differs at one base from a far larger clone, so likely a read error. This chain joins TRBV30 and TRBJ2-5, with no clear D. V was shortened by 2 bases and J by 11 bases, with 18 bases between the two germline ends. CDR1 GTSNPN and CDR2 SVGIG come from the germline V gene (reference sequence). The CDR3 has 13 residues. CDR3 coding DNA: TGTGCCTGGAGTATTACTACCCCGGGTGAGCAGTACTTC. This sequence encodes CAWSITTPGEQYF. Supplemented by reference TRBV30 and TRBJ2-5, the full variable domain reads SQTIHQWPATLVQPVGSPLSLECTVEGTSNPNLYWYRQAAGRGLQLLFYSVGIGQISSEVPQNLSASRPQDRQFILSSKKLLLSDSGFYLCAWSITTPGEQYFGPGTRLLVL.

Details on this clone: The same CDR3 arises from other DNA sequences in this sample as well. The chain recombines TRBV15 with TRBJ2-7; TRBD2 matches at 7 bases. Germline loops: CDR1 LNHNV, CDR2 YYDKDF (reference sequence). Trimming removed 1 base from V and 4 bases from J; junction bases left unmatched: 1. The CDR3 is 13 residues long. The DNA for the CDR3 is TGTGCCACCAGCAGAGCTAGCGGTTACGAGCAGTACTTC. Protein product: CATSRASGYEQYF.

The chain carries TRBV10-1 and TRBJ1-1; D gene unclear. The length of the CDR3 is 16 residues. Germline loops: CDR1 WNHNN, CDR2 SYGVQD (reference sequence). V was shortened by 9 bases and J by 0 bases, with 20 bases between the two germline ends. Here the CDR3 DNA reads TGCGCCAGTAATCTAGGCCTTCCTGAAATGAACACTGAAGCTTTCTTT. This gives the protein CASNLGLPEMNTEAFF.

The CDR3 region has the DNA TGTGCCTGGAGTGGTTGGACAGGGCCCACCGGGGAGCTGTTTTTT. Its translation: CAWSGWTGPTGELFF. The chain employs TRBV30 and TRBJ2-2; 8 bases are a match to TRBD1. J lost 4 bases, V lost 1 base, and 5 bases had no gene match. Germline-derived CDR1 and CDR2 are GTSNPN and SVGIG (reference sequence). This CDR3 is built from 15 residues.

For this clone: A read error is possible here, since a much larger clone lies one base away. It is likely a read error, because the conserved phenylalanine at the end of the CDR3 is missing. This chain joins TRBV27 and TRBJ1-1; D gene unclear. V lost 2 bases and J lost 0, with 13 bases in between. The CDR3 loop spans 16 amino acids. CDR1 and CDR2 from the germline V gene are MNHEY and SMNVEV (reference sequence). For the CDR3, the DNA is TGTGCCAGCAGTTTAAGGCCCCGGAGCGTGAACACTGAAGCTTTCATT. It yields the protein CASSLRPRSVNTEAFI.

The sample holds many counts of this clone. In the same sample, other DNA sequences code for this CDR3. The CDR3 sequence is CASSYAPGGTNEQFF. The CDR3 DNA reads as TGTGCCAGCAGTTACGCTCCCGGAGGGACCAATGAGCAGTTCTTC. The chain uses TRBV6-6 and TRBJ2-1; weak D call: TRBD2 (6 bases). The CDR3 runs 15 residues. Trimming took 2 bases from V and 6 from J, leaving 14 bases between them. Germline V gene data show CDR1 as MNHNY and CDR2 as SVGAGI (reference sequence).

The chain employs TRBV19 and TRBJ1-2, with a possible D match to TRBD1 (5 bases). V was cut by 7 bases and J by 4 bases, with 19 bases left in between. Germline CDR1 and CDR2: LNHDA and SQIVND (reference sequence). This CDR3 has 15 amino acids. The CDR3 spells CASTPGEGRFYGYTF. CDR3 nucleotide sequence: TGTGCCAGTACCCCGGGGGAGGGGCGCTTCTATGGCTACACCTTC.

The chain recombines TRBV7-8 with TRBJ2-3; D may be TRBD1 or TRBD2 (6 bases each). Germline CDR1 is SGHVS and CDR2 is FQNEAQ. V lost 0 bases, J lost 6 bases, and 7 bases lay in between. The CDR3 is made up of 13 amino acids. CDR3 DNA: TGTGCCAGCAGCTTAGCAGGGGGGGATACGCAGTATTTT. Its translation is CASSLAGGDTQYF. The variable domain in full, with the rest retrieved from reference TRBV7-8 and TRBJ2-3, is GAGVSQSPRYKVAKRGQDVALRCDPISGHVSLFWYQQALGQGPEFLTYFQNEAQLDKSGLPSDRFFAERPEGSVSTLKIQRTQQEDSAVYLCASSLAGGDTQYFGPGTRLTVL.

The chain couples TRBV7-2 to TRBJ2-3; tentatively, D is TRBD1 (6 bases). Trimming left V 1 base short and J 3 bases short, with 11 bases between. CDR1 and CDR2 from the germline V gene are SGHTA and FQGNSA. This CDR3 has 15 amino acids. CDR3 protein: CASSLEATGTDTQYF. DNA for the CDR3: TGTGCCAGCAGCTTAGAGGCTACAGGGACAGATACGCAGTATTTT. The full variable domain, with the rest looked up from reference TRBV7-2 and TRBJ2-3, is GAGVSQSPSNKVTEKGKDVELRCDPISGHTALYWYRQSLGQGLEFLIYFQGNSAPDKSGLPSDRFSAERTGGSVSTLTIQRTQQEDSAVYLCASSLEATGTDTQYFGPGTRLTVL.

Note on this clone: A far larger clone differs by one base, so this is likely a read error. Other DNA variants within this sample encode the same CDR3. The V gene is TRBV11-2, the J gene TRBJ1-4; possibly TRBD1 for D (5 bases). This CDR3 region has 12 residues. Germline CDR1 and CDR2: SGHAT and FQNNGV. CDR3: CASRDAGRGLFF. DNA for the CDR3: TGTGCCAGCAGGGACGCAGGGAGGGGACTGTTCTTT.

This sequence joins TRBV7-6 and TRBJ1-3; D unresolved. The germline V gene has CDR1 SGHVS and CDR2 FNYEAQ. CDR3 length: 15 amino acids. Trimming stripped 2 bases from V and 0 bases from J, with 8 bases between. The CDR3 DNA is TGTGCCAGCAGCTTACGGTCGAGCTCTGGAAACACCATATATTTT. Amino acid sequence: CASSLRSSSGNTIYF.

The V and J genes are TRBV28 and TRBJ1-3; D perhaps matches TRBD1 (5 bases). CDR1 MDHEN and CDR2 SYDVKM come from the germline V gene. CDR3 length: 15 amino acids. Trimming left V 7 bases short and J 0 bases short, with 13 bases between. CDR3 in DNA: TGTGCCAGCAAGGGGAGACAGCTCTCTGGAAACACCATATATTTT. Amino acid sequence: CASKGRQLSGNTIYF.